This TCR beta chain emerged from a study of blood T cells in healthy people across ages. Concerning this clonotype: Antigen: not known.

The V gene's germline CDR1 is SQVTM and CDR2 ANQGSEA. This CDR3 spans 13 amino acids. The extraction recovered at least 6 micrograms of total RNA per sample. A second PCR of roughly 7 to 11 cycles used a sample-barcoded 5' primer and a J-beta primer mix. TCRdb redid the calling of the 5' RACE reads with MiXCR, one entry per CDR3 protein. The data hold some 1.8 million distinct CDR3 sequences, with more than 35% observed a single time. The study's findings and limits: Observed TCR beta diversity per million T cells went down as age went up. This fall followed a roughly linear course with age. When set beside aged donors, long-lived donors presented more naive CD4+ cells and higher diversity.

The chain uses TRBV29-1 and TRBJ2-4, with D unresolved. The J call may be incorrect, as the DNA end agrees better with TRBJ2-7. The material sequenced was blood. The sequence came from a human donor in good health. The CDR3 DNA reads TGCAGCGTTGAATCCGAGACAAACTACGAGCAGTACTTC. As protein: CSVESETNYEQYF.